A single T cell receptor beta chain is shown here with its context. This entry belongs to a study of early T cells in non-severe SARS-CoV-2 infection. Study-wide context: Sequencing of unsorted whole blood was done on bulk RNA, leaving chains unpaired.

The protocol attached unique molecular identifiers to individual cDNA molecules. TCRdb reanalysed the 5' RACE reads using MiXCR and keeps one entry per CDR3 protein. The sample records tens of thousands of distinct CDR3 sequences, 3.5% to 5% being singletons. The TCR sequence derives from an adult who was a healthcare worker with PCR-confirmed SARS-CoV-2 infection or an uninfected control (not recorded which). Sequencing input: whole blood.

The DNA for the CDR3 is TGTGCCAGCAGTCCCACCCCTGATACGGGTTCACCCCTCCACTTT. Its translation: CASSPTPDTGSPLHF. This chain connects TRBV12-3 or TRBV12-4 to TRBJ1-6; no definite D call. This CDR3 comprises 15 residues. Trimming cost V 5 bases and J 9 bases, with 17 bases left between them.